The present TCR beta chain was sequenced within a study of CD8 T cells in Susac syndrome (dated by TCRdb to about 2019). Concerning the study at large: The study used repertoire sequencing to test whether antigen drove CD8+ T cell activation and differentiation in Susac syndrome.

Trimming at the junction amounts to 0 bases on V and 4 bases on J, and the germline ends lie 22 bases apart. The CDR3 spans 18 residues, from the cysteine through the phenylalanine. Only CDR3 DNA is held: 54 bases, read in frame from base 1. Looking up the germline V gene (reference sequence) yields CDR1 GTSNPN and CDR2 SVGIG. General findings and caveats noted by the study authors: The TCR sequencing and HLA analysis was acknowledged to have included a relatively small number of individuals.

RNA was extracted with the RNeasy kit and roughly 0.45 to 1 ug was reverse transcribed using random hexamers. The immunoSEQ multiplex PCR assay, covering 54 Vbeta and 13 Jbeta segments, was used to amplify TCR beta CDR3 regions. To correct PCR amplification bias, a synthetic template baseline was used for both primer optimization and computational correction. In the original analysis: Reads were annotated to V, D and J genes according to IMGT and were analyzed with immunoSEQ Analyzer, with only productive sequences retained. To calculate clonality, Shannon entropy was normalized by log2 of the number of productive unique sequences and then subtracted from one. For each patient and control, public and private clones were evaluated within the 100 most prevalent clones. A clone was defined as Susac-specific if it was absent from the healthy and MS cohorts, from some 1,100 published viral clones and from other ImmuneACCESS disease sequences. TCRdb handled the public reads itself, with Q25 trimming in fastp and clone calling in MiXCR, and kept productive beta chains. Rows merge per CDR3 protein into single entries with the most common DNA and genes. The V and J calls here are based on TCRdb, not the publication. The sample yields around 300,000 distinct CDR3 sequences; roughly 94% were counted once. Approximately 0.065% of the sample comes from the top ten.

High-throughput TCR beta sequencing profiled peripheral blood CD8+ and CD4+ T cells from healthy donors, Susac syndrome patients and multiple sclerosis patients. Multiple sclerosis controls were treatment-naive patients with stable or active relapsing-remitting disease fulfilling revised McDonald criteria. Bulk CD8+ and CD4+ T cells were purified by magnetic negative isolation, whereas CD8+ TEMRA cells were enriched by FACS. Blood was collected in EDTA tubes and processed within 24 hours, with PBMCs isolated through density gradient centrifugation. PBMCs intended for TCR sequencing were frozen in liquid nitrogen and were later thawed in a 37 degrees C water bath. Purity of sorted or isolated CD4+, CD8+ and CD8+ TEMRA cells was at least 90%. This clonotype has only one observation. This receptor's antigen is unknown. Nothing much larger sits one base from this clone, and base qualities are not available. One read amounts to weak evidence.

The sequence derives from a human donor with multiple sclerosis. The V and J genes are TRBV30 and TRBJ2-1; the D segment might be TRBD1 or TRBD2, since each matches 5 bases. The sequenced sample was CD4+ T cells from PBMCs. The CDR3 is CAWSVGFRGPARYNEQFF. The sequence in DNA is TGTGCCTGGAGTGTAGGTTTTCGGGGACCGGCGAGATACAATGAGCAGTTCTTC.